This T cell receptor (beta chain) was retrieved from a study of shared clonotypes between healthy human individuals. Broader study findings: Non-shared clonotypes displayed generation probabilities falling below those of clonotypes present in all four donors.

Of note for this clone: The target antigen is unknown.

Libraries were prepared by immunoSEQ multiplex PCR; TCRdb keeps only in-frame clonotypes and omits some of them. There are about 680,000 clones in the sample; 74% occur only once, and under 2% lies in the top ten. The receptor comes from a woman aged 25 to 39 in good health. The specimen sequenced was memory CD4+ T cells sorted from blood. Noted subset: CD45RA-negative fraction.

The CDR3 region is CASSFTSGQGQYEQYF. The CDR3 DNA reads as TGCGCCAGCAGCTTTACCTCGGGACAGGGCCAATACGAGCAGTACTTC. The chain is built from TRBV5-1 and TRBJ2-7; 9 nucleotides match TRBD1. The length of the CDR3 is 16 residues. The V gene end was trimmed by 2 bases and the J gene end by 4 bases; junction bases not matched to a gene: 10. Germline values: CDR1 SGHRS, CDR2 YFSETQ.